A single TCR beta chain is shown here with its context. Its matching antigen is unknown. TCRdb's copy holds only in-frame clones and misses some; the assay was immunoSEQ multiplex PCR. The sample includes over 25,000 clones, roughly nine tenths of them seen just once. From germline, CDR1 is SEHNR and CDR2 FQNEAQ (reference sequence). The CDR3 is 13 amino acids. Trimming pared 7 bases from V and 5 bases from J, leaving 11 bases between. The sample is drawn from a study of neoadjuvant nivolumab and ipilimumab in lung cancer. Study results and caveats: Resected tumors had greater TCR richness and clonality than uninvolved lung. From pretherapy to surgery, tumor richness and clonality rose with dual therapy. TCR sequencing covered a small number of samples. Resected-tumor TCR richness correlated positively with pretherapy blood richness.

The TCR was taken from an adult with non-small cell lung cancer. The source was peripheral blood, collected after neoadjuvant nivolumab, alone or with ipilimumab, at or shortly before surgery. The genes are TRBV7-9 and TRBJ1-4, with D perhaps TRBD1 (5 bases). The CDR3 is CASTGTSNEKLFF. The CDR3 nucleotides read TGTGCCAGCACCGGGACCTCGAATGAAAAACTGTTTTTT. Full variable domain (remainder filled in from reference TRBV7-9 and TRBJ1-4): DTGVSQNPRHKITKRGQNVTFRCDPISEHNRLYWYRQTLGQGPEFLTYFQNEAQLEKSRLLSDRFSAERPKGSFSTLEIQRTEQGDSAMYLCASTGTSNEKLFFGSGTQLSVL.